This TCR beta chain was recorded in a study of blood T cell repertoires in COVID-19. Study information: Sites in the United States, Italy and Spain provided acute and convalescent COVID-19 samples. T cells, B-cell-depleted T cells, or PBMCs provided the cDNA or gDNA that served as material.

This clone was recorded only once. Original methodology: Amplification with reference gene primers provided the estimates of nucleated cell counts. Assay: immunoSEQ multiplex PCR; the TCRdb copy retains only in-frame clones and omits some. V, J and clone size are taken as reported in that table, and D and trimming were inferred from the DNA itself. The sample holds more than 150,000 clones, around nine tenths seen once. Germline assignment: CDR1 SEHNR and CDR2 FQNEAQ (reference sequence). CDR3 length: 17 amino acids. Losses at the gene ends were 4 bases for V and 0 bases for J; bases not matched to a gene: 11.

The sequenced material came from peripheral blood. The TCR comes from a woman under 30 who had recovered from COVID-19. This chain uses TRBV7-9 with TRBJ1-2; 7 positions match TRBD1. CDR3 residues: CASSSTNPGQTNYGYTF. The CDR3 DNA sequence: TGTGCCAGCAGCTCAACTAACCCGGGACAGACTAACTATGGCTACACCTTC.